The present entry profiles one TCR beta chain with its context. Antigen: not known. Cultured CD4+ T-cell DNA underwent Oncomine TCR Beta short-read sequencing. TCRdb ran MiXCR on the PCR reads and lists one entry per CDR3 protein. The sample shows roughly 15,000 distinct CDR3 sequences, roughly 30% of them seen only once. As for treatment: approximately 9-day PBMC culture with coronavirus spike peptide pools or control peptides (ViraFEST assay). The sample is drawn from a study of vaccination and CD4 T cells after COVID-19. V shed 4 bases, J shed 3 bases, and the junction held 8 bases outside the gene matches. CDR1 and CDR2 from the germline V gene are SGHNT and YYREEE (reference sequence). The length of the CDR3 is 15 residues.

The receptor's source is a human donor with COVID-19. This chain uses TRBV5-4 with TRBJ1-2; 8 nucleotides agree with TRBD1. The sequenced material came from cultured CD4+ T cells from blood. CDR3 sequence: CASSAGTGSHYGYTF. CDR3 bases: TGTGCCAGCAGCGCCGGGACAGGAAGTCACTATGGCTACACCTTC.